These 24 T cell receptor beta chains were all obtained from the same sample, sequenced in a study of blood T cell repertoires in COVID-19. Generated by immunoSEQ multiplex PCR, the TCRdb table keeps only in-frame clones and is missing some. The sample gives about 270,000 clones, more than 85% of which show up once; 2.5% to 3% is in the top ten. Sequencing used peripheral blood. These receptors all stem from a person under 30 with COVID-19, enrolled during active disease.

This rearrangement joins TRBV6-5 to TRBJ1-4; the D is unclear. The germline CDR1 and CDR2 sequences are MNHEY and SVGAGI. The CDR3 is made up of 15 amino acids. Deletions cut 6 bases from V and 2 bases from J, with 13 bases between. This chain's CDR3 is CASSREMPTNEKLFF. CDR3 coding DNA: TGTGCCAGCAGCCGTGAGATGCCCACTAATGAAAAACTGTTTTTT.

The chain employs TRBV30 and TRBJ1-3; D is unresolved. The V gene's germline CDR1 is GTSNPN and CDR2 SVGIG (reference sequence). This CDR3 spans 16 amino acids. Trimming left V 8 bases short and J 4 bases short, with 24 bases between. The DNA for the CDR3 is TGTGCCCCATTTCTAGGCACCTGTACGCACGGAAACACCATATATTTT. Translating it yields CAPFLGTCTHGNTIYF.

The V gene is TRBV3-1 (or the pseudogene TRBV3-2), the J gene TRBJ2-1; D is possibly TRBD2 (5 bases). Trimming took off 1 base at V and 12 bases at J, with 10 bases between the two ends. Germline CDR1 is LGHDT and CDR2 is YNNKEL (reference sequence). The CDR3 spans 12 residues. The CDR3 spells CASSQGGPGQFF. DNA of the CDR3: TGTGCCAGCAGCCAAGGAGGGCCCGGGCAGTTCTTC.

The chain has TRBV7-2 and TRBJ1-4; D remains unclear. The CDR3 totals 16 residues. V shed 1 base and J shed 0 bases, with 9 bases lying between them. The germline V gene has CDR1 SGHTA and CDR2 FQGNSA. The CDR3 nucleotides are TGTGCCAGCAGCTTAGTCGGCCTAGCAACTAATGAAAAACTGTTTTTT. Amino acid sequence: CASSLVGLATNEKLFF.

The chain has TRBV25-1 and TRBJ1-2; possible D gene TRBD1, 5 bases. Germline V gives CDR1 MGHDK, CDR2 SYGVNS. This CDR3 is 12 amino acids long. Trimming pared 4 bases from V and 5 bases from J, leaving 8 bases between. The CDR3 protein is CASSVDSYGYTF. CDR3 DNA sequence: TGTGCCAGCAGTGTAGACAGTTATGGCTACACCTTC.

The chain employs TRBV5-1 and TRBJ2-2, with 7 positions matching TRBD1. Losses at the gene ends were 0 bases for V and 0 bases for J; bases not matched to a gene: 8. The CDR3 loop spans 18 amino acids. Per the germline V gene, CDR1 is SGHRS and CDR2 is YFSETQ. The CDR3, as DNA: TGCGCCAGCAGCTTGGCCCCCTCGACAGGGCCGAACACCGGGGAGCTGTTTTTT. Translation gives CASSLAPSTGPNTGELFF.

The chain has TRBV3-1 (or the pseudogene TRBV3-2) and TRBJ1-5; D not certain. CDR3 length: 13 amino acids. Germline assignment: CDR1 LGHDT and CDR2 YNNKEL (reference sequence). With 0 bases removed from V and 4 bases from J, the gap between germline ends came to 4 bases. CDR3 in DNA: TGTGCCAGCAGCCAAGACATGAATCAGCCCCAGCATTTT. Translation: CASSQDMNQPQHF.

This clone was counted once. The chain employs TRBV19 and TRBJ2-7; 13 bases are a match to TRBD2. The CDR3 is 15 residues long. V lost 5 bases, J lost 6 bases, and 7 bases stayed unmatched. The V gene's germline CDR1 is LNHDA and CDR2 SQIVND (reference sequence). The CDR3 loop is CASSPGTSGKREQYF. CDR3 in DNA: TGTGCCAGTAGTCCGGGGACTAGCGGGAAGCGCGAGCAGTACTTC.

CDR3 sequence (DNA): TGTGCCAGTAAACAGGGAGAACTTAGCAATCAGCCCCAGCATTTT. Translation: CASKQGELSNQPQHF. The chain uses TRBV2 and TRBJ1-5; perhaps TRBD1 as D (6 bases). V was shortened by 9 bases and J by 0 bases, with 15 bases between the two germline ends. This CDR3 spans 15 amino acids. The germline gives CDR1 SNHLY, CDR2 FYNNEI.

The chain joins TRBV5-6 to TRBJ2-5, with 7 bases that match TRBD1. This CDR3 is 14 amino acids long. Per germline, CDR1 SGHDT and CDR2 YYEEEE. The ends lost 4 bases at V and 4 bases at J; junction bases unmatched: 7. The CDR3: CASSLWTGRETQYF. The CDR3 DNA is TGTGCCAGCAGCCTCTGGACAGGTAGAGAGACCCAGTACTTC.

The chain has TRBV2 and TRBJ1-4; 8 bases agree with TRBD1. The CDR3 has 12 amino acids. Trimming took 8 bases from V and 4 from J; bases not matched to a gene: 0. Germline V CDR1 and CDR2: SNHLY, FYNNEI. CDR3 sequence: CASDRGNEKLFF. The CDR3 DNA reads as TGTGCCAGCGACAGGGGTAATGAAAAACTGTTTTTT.

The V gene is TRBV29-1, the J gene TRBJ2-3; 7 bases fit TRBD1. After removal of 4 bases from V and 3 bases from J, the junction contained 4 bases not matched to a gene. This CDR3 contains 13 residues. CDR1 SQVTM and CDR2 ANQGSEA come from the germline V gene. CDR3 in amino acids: CSVAGTETDTQYF. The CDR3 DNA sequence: TGCAGCGTTGCCGGGACAGAAACAGATACGCAGTATTTT.

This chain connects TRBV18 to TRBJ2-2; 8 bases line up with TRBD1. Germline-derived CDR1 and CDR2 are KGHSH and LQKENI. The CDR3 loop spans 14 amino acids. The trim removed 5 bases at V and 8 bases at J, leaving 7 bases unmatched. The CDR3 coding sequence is TGTGCCAGCTCAAGAGGGACAGGCATGGGGGAGCTGTTTTTT. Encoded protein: CASSRGTGMGELFF. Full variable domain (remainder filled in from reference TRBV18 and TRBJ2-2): NAGVMQNPRHLVRRRGQEARLRCSPMKGHSHVYWYRQLPEEGLKFMVYLQKENIIDESGMPKERFSAEFPKEGPSILRIQQVVRGDSAAYFCASSRGTGMGELFFGEGSRLTVL.

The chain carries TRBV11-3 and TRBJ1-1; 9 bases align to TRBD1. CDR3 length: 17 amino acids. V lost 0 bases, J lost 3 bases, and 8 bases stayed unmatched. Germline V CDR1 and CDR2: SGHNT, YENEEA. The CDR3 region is CASSLDDRGFGDTEAFF. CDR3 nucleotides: TGTGCCAGCAGCTTAGACGACAGGGGGTTTGGCGACACTGAAGCTTTCTTT.

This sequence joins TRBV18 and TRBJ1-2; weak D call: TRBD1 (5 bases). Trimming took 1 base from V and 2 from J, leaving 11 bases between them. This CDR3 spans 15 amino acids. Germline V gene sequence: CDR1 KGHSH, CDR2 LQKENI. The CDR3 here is CASSPRSDTNYGYTF. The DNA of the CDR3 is TGTGCCAGCTCACCACGATCGGACACAAACTATGGCTACACCTTC.

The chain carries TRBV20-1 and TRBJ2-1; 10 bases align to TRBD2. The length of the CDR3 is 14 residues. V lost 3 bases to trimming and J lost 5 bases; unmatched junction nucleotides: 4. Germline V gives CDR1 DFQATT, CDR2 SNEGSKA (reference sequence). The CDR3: CSASLAGADNEQFF. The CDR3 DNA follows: TGCAGTGCTAGTCTAGCGGGAGCGGACAATGAGCAGTTCTTC.

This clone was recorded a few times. This CDR3 is CASSSQRSTQYF. DNA for the CDR3: TGTGCCAGCAGCTCACAAAGGAGTACGCAGTATTTT. The chain employs TRBV12-3 or TRBV12-4 and TRBJ2-3; no firm D call. The CDR3 is 12 residues long. The V gene lost 6 bases and the J gene lost 8 bases, with 12 bases spanning the gap.

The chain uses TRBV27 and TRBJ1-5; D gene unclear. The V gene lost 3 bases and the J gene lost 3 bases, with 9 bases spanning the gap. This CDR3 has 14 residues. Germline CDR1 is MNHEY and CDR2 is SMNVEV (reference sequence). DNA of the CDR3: TGTGCCAGCAGTTTGGCGGGGTCCAATCAGCCCCAGCATTTT. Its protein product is CASSLAGSNQPQHF.

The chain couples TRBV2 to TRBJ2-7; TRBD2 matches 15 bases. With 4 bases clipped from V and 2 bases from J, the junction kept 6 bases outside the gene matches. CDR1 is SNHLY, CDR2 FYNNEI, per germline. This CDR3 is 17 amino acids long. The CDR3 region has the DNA TGTGCCAGCAGTGCAGGACTAGCGGGAGGGCTTACCTACGAGCAGTACTTC. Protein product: CASSAGLAGGLTYEQYF. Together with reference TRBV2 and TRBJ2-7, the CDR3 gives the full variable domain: EPEVTQTPSHQVTQMGQEVILRCVPISNHLYFYWYRQILGQKVEFLVSFYNNEISEKSEIFDDQFSVERPDGSNFTLKIRSTKLEDSAMYFCASSAGLAGGLTYEQYFGPGTRLTVT.

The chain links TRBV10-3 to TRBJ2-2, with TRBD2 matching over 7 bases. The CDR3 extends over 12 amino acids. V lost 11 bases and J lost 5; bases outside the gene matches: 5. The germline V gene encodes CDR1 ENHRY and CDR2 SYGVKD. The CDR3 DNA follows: TGTGCCCTCCGGGGGGATACCGGGGAGCTGTTTTTT. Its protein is CALRGDTGELFF.

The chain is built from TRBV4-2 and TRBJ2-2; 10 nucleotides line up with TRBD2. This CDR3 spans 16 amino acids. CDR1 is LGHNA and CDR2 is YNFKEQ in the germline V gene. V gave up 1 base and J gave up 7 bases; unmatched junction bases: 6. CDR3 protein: CASSQALAGDHGELFF. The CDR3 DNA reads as TGTGCCAGCAGCCAAGCCCTAGCGGGAGATCACGGGGAGCTGTTTTTT.

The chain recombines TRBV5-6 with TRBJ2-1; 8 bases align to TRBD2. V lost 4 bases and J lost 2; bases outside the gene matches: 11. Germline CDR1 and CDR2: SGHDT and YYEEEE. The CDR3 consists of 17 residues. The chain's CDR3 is CASSTGGGSGAYNEQFF. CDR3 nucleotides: TGTGCCAGCAGCACGGGCGGCGGTAGCGGGGCCTACAATGAGCAGTTCTTC. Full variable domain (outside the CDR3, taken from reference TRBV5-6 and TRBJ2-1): DAGVTQSPTHLIKTRGQQVTLRCSPKSGHDTVSWYQQALGQGPQFIFQYYEEEERQRGNFPDRFSGHQFPNYSSELNVNALLLGDSALYLCASSTGGGSGAYNEQFFGPGTRLTVL.

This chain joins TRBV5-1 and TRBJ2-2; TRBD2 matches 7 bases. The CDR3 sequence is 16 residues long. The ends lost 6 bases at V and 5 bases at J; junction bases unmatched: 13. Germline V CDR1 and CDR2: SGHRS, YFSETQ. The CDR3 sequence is CASTRSGSGGTGELFF. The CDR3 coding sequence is TGCGCCAGCACAAGGTCTGGGTCGGGAGGAACCGGGGAGCTGTTTTTT.

CDR3 region: CASTEGSAANEQFF. In DNA form, the CDR3 reads TGTGCCAGCACCGAGGGTTCCGCAGCCAATGAGCAGTTCTTC. The chain has TRBV9 and TRBJ2-1, with D possibly matching TRBD2 (5 bases). CDR1 and CDR2 (germline): SGDLS, YYNGEE. The CDR3 covers 14 residues. V lost 6 bases to trimming and J lost 6 bases, with 16 bases between them.